This T cell receptor beta chain came from a study of cytomegalovirus exposure and HLA in healthy donors. Study findings and constraints: Reports showed the classifier diagnosing cytomegalovirus status with high specificity and sensitivity.

Every donor was a healthy person donating bone marrow. This clone showed up just once. Its antigen is undetermined. The PCR had 60 Vbeta and 13 Jbeta primers. Method: immunoSEQ multiplex PCR; TCRdb's copy keeps in-frame clones and lacks some. The repertoire holds 85,000 to 100,000 clones, with 60% to 85% as singletons. Per germline, CDR1 LNHDA and CDR2 SQIVND (reference sequence). V lost 5 bases to trimming and J lost 0 bases, with 13 bases between them. The CDR3 runs 15 residues. The sample consisted of PBMCs. The chain carries TRBV19 and TRBJ1-2, with D hard to call. This TCR derives from a man aged 50 to 60 in good health and CMV-seropositive. CDR3 bases: TGTGCCAGTAGTGCGCCCTACCCGCCTAACTATGGCTACACCTTC. This sequence encodes CASSAPYPPNYGYTF.